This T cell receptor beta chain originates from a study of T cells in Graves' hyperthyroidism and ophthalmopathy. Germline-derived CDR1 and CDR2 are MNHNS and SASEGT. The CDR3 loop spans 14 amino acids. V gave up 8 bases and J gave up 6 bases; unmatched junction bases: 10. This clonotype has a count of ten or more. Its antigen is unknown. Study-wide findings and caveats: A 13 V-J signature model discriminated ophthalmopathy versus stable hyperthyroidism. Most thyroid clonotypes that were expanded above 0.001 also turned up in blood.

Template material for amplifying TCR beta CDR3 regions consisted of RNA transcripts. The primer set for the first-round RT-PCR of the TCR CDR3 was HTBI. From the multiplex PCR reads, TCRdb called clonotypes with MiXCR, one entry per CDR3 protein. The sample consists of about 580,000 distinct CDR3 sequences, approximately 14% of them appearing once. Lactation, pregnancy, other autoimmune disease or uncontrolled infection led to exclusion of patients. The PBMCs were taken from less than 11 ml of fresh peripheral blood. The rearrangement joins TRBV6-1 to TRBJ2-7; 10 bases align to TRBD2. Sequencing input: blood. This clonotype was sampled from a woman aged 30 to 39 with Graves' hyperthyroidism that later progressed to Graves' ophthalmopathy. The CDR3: CASHAASGSGEQYF. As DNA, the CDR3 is TGTGCCAGCCACGCCGCTAGCGGGAGTGGCGAGCAGTACTTC.